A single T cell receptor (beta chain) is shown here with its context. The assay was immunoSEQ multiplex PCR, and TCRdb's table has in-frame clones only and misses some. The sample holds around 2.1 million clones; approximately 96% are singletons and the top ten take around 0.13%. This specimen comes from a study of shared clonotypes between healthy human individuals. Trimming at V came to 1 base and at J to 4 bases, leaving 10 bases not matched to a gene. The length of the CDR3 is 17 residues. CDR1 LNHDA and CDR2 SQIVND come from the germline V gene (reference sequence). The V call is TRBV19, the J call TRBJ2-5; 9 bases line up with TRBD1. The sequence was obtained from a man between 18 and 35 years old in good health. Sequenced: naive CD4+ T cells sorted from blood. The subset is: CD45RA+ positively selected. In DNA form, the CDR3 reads TGTGCCAGTAGTATAGTCAGTACCGACAGGGGGGGAGAGACCCAGTACTTC. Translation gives CASSIVSTDRGGETQYF.